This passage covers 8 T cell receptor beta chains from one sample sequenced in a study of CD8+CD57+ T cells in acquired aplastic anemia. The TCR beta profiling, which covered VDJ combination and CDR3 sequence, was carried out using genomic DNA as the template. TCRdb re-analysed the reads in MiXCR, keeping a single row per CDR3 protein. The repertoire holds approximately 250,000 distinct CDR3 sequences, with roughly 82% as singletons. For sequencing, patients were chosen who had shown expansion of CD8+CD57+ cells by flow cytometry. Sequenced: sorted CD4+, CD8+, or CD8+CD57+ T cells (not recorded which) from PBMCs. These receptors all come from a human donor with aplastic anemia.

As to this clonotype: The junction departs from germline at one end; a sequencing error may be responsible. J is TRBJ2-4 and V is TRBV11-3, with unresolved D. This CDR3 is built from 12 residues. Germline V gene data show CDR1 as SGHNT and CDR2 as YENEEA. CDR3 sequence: CASSCHPNVQYF. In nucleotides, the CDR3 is TGTGCCAGCAGCTGTCATCCAAACGTTCAGTACTTC. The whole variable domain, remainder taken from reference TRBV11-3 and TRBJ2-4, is EAGVVQSPRYKIIEKKQPVAFWCNPISGHNTLYWYLQNLGQGPELLIRYENEEAVDDSQLPKDRFSAERLKGVDSTLKIQPAELGDSAVYLCASSCHPNVQYFGAGTRLSVL.

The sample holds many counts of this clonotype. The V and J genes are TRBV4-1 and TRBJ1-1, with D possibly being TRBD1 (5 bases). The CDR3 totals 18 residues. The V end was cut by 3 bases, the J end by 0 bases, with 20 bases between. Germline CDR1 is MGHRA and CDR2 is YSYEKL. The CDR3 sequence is CASSQSSSLGRMNTEAFF. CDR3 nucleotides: TGCGCCAGCAGCCAGTCCTCATCTCTGGGGCGGATGAACACTGAAGCTTTCTTT.

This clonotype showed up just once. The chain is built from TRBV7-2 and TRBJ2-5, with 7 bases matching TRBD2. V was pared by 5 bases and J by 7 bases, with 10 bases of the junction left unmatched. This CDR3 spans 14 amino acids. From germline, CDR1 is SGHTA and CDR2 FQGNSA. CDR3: CASSPGTNMATQYF. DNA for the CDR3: TGTGCCAGCAGCCCCGGGACTAATATGGCGACCCAGTACTTC.

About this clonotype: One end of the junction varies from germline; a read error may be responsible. CDR3 residues: CASSITQGDYNAQFF. The CDR3 region has the DNA TGTGCCAGTAGTATAACTCAGGGAGACTACAATGCGCAGTTCTTC. This rearrangement joins TRBV19 to TRBJ2-1; D possibly uses TRBD1 or TRBD2 (5 bases each). The CDR3 is 15 amino acids. CDR1 LNHDA and CDR2 SQIVND come from the germline V gene (reference sequence).

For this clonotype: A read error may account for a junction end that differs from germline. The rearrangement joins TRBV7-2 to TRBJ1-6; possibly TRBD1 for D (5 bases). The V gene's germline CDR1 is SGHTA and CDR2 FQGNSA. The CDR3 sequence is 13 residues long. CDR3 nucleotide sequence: TGTGCCAGCAGTGTAGGACACAAGTGTCCCCTGCACTTT. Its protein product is CASSVGHKCPLHF.

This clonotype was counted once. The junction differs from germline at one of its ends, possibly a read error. CDR3 coding DNA: TGCGCCAGCAGCCAATCTAGCGTAGCCTACGAGCAGTACTTC. It codes for CASSQSSVAYEQYF. The rearrangement links TRBV5-5 to TRBJ2-7; a possible D gene is TRBD2 (6 bases). The CDR3 totals 14 residues. Germline V gene data show CDR1 as SGHKS and CDR2 as YYEKEE (reference sequence).

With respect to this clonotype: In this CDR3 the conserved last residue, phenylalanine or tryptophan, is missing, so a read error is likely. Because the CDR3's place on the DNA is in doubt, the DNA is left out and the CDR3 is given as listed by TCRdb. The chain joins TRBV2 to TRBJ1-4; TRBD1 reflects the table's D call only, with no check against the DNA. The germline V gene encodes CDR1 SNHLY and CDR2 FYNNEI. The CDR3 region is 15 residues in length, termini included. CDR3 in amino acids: CASGDRGTDTQYFFL.

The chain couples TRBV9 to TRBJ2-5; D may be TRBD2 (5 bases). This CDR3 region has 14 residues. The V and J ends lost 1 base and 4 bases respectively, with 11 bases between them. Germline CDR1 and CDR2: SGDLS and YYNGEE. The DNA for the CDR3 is TGTGCCAGCAGCGTATCGAGAGGGCCAGAGACCCAGTACTTC. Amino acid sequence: CASSVSRGPETQYF.